Detailed here is one T cell receptor (beta chain). Antigen unknown. This sample is drawn from a study of T cell responses to AZD1222 COVID-19 vaccine. Study-level findings and limits: The study identified only five or six AZD1222 recipients as seropositive at baseline. Donors were mostly white British, more females; clonal diversity possibly underestimated. Among vaccine-associated CD4 TCRs, coverage spanned spike, with dominance at 160-218 and 743-854.

Second-dose timings of about 4 or about 12 weeks were pooled. The germline CDR1 and CDR2 sequences are KGHDR and SFDVKD. The CDR3 contains 14 residues. The V segment lost 4 bases and the J segment 5 bases; nucleotides outside the gene matches: 4. Repertoires were generated with immunoSEQ multiplex PCR, while TCRdb's copy carries only in-frame clones and drops some. The sample lists under 150,000 clones; almost 95% were seen once. Sequenced material: peripheral blood, taken 28 days after the second AZD1222 dose. The receptor was isolated from an adult who received the AZD1222 COVID-19 vaccine. The rearrangement joins TRBV24-1 to TRBJ1-2; 9 bases line up with TRBD1. The CDR3 sequence is CATSDPDRGYGYTF. As DNA, the CDR3 is TGTGCCACCAGTGACCCGGACAGGGGTTATGGCTACACCTTC.